The following is a T cell receptor beta chain sequence with its context. The data were obtained in a study of PD-L1 blockade in urothelial cancer. Data came from immunoSEQ multiplex PCR; TCRdb stores just in-frame clones and leaves some out. The sample has tens of thousands of clones, roughly 90% seen once. As for time point: pretreatment peripheral blood. The TCR was taken from a woman older than 75 with urothelial cancer. This specimen was PBMCs, taken around atezolizumab (anti-PD-L1) treatment.

The DNA of the CDR3 is TGTGCCAGCAGCCAAGGAGGTTCATATTACGAGCAGTACTTC. Amino acid sequence: CASSQGGSYYEQYF. This chain joins TRBV14 and TRBJ2-7; the D is unclear. CDR1 and CDR2 (germline): SGHDN, FVKESK. Trimming stripped 1 base from V and 4 bases from J, with 11 bases between. The CDR3 sequence is 14 residues long. Full variable domain (outside the CDR3, taken from reference TRBV14 and TRBJ2-7): EAGVTQFPSHSVIEKGQTVTLRCDPISGHDNLYWYRRVMGKEIKFLLHFVKESKQDESGMPNNRFLAERTGGTYSTLKVQPAELEDSGVYFCASSQGGSYYEQYFGPGTRLTVT.